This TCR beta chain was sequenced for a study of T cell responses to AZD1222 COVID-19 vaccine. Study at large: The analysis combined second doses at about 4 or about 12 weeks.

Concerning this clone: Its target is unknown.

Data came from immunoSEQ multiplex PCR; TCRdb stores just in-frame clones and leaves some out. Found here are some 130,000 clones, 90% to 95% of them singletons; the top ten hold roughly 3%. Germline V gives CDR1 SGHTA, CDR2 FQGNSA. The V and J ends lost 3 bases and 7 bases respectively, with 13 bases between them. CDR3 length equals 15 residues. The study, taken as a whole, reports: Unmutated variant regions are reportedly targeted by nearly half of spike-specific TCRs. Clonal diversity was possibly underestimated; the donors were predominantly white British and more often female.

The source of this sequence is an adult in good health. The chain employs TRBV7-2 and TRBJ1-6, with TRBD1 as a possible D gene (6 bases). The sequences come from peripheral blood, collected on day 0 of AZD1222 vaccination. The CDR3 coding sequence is TGTGCCAGCAGCTTGGGGGGGGCGGGCAATTCACCCCTCCACTTT. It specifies CASSLGGAGNSPLHF.